This T cell receptor (beta chain) originates from a study of cytomegalovirus exposure and HLA in healthy donors. Remarks on this clone: Its antigen is still unknown.

The PCR used 60 Vbeta and 13 Jbeta primers. Profiling relied on immunoSEQ multiplex PCR, and the TCRdb table lists in-frame clones only, not all of them. The sample consists of fewer than 200,000 clones, over 60% of them appearing once. Findings of the study overall: Both high specificity and high sensitivity reportedly marked the classifier's diagnosis of cytomegalovirus status. In a later analysis, about 17,000 TCR beta sequences were associated with HLA alleles at 0.05 false discovery rate. In a later analysis, donors in an Asian-associated ancestry cluster reportedly had fewer N-insertions in productive TCRs than the cohort mean.

This CDR3 is 12 amino acids long. Per the germline V gene, CDR1 is SEHNR and CDR2 is FQNEAQ (reference sequence). Trimming took 3 bases from V and 7 from J, leaving 10 bases between them. Healthy bone marrow donors supplied every sample. This TCR was sampled from a man aged 40-50 years in good health and CMV-seronegative. This rearrangement joins TRBV7-9 to TRBJ2-7; maybe TRBD1 (5 bases). Sequencing used PBMCs. The CDR3 protein is CASSFSRAEQYF. The CDR3 bases are TGTGCCAGCAGCTTCTCCAGGGCGGAGCAGTACTTC. Full variable domain (outside the CDR3, taken from reference TRBV7-9 and TRBJ2-7): DTGVSQNPRHKITKRGQNVTFRCDPISEHNRLYWYRQTLGQGPEFLTYFQNEAQLEKSRLLSDRFSAERPKGSFSTLEIQRTEQGDSAMYLCASSFSRAEQYFGPGTRLTVT.